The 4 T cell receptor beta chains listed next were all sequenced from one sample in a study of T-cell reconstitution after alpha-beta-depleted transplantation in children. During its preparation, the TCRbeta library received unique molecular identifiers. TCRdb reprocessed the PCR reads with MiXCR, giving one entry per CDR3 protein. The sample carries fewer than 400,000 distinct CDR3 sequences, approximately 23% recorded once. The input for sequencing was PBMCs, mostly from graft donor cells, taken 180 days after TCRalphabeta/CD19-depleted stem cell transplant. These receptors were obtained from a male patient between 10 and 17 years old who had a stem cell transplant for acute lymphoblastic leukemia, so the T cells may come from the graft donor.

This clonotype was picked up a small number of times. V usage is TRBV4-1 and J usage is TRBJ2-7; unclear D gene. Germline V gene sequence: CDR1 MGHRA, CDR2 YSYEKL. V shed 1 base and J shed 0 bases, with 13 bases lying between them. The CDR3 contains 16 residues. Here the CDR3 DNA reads TGCGCCAGCAGCCAAGTTCTCGGGCGGAGCTCCTACGAGCAGTACTTC. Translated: CASSQVLGRSSYEQYF.

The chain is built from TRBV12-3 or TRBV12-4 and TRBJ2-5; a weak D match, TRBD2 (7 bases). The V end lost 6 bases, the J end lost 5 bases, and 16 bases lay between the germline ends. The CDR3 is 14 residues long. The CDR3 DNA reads TGTGCCAGCAGCTCCGGGGGGCATGCGGAGACCCAGTACTTC. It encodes CASSSGGHAETQYF.

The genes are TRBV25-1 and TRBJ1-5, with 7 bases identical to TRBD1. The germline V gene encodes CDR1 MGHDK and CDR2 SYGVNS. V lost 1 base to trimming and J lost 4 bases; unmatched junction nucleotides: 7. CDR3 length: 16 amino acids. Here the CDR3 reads CASSESGTGANQPQHF. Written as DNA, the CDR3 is TGTGCCAGCAGTGAATCGGGAACAGGGGCAAATCAGCCCCAGCATTTT.

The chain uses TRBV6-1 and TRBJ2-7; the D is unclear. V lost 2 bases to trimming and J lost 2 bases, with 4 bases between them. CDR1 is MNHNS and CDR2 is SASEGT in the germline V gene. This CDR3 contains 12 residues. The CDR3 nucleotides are TGTGCCAGCAGTGAAACACCCTACGAGCAGTACTTC. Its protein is CASSETPYEQYF.